The TCR beta chain under discussion was sequenced for a study of CD8+ T cells in alopecia areata. The CDR3 spans 15 residues. The germline gives CDR1 KGHSH, CDR2 LQKENI. V shed 3 bases and J shed 6 bases, with 17 bases lying between them. The study team obtained lesional scalp punch biopsies and peripheral blood from alopecia areata patients. Extraction of RNA preceded its reverse transcription into cDNA, which served as the sequencing template. Using immunoSEQ multiplex PCR, the repertoire was profiled, and TCRdb retains in-frame clones only, with some absent. The data hold 180,000 or so clones, with roughly 65% observed a single time.

Sequencing was performed on CD4+ T cells sorted from blood, taken at week 0. The receptor comes from a human donor with alopecia areata. V usage is TRBV18 and J usage is TRBJ1-1, with D possibly TRBD1 on 6 matching bases. Here the CDR3 reads CASSPKIRGEAEAFF. The CDR3 DNA reads as TGTGCCAGCTCACCGAAAATAAGGGGGGAGGCTGAAGCTTTCTTT.